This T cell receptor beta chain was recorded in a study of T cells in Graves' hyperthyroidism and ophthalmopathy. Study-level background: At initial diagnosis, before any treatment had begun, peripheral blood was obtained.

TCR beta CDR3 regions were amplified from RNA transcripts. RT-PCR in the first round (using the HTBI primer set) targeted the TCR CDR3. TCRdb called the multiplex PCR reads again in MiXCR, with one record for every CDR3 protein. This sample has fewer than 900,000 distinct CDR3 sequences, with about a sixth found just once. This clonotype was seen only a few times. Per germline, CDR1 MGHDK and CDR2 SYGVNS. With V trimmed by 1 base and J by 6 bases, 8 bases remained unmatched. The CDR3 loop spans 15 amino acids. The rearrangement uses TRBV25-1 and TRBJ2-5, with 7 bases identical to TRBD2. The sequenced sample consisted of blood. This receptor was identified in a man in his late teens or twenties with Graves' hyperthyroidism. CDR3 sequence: CASSEFGGGAKTQYF. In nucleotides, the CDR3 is TGTGCCAGCAGTGAATTCGGGGGAGGGGCAAAGACCCAGTACTTC.